The 24 T cell receptor beta chains in this list originate from one sample, sequenced in a study of blood T cell repertoires in COVID-19. Only in-frame clones appear in the TCRdb table, and some are missing; sequencing was by immunoSEQ multiplex PCR. The sample shows some 320,000 clones, more than 75% of them seen only once. Input material: peripheral blood. Source of these receptors: a woman in her 50s who had recovered from COVID-19.

The V call is TRBV15, the J call TRBJ1-1; D not resolved. The CDR3 is 13 residues long. CDR1 and CDR2 (germline): LNHNV, YYDKDF (reference sequence). V lost 0 bases and J 11 bases, leaving 13 bases between the germline ends. CDR3 in amino acids: CATSRDLRFGAFF. The CDR3, as DNA: TGTGCCACCAGCAGAGATCTCAGGTTTGGGGCTTTCTTT. Looking up the rest from reference TRBV15 and TRBJ1-1 gives the full variable domain: DAMVIQNPRYQVTQFGKPVTLSCSQTLNHNVMYWYQQKSSQAPKLLFHYYDKDFNNEADTPDNFQSRRPNTSFCFLDIRSPGLGDTAMYLCATSRDLRFGAFFGQGTRLTVV.

This clone was observed many times. The V gene is TRBV2, the J gene TRBJ2-7; TRBD2 aligns across 11 bases. Germline V gene lookup returns CDR1 SNHLY and CDR2 FYNNEI. The CDR3 contains 15 residues. Germline trimming cut 2 bases from V and 1 base from J; bases unmatched to any gene: 1. The CDR3 sequence is CASSERLAGSYEQYF. The CDR3 coding sequence is TGTGCCAGCAGTGAAAGACTAGCGGGGTCCTACGAGCAGTACTTC.

The chain links TRBV19 to TRBJ1-4; 10 bases agree with TRBD1. This CDR3 contains 15 residues. Trimming at V came to 5 bases and at J to 5 bases, leaving 5 bases not matched to a gene. Per germline, CDR1 LNHDA and CDR2 SQIVND (reference sequence). CDR3 in DNA: TGTGCCAGTAGTCCACGGGACAGGGGAAATGAAAAACTGTTTTTT. This sequence encodes CASSPRDRGNEKLFF.

The rearrangement joins TRBV20-1 to TRBJ2-7; TRBD2 is a possible D gene (5 bases). The CDR3 consists of 11 residues. Germline CDR1 DFQATT, CDR2 SNEGSKA (reference sequence). Trimming cost V 6 bases and J 2 bases, with 8 bases left between them. The CDR3 sequence: CSATGTYEQYF. The CDR3 nucleotides read TGCAGTGCGACCGGGACCTACGAGCAGTACTTC.

This chain links TRBV4-3 with TRBJ1-2; TRBD1 aligns across 10 bases. The CDR3 spans 14 residues. The V segment lost 1 base and the J segment 8 bases; nucleotides outside the gene matches: 4. Per germline, CDR1 LGHNA and CDR2 YSLEER. The CDR3, as DNA: TGCGCCAGCAGCCAAGTGGGGACAGGGGACGGCTACACCTTC. Translated, it gives CASSQVGTGDGYTF.

The rearrangement links TRBV9 to TRBJ1-1; D gene unclear. In germline, CDR1 is SGDLS, CDR2 YYNGEE. Trimming left V 0 bases short and J 4 bases short, with 16 bases between. The CDR3 loop spans 16 amino acids. CDR3 in amino acids: CASSVGKDQEATEAFF. The CDR3 bases are TGTGCCAGCAGCGTAGGAAAAGATCAGGAGGCCACTGAAGCTTTCTTT.

This chain uses TRBV28 with TRBJ2-7, with 9 positions matching TRBD1. Germline V gives CDR1 MDHEN, CDR2 SYDVKM. This CDR3 comprises 11 residues. The V segment lost 5 bases and the J segment 13 bases; nucleotides outside the gene matches: 6. CDR3 loop: CASSNRGRFYF. The CDR3, as DNA: TGTGCCAGCAGTAACAGGGGGCGCTTTTACTTC.

The chain employs TRBV6-2 or TRBV6-3 and TRBJ1-2, with a tentative D call TRBD1 (5 bases). Germline loops: CDR1 MNHEY, CDR2 SVGEGT. V was pared by 2 bases and J by 4 bases, with 17 bases between. This CDR3 has 16 residues. Written as DNA, the CDR3 is TGTGCCAGCAGTTACGGAGGGGATTTATTGATCTATGGCTACACCTTC. It specifies CASSYGGDLLIYGYTF.

The chain employs TRBV4-3 and TRBJ2-3, with D unresolved. The germline V and J ends were trimmed by 1 base and 3 bases, with 11 bases remaining between them. CDR1 is LGHNA and CDR2 is YSLEER in the germline V gene. The CDR3 sequence is 15 residues long. CDR3 nucleotides: TGCGCCAGCAGCCAAGTTACCTACCGAACAGATACGCAGTATTTT. Residues: CASSQVTYRTDTQYF.

The chain links TRBV24-1 to TRBJ1-5; 7 bases match TRBD1. The CDR3 runs 16 residues. V lost 2 bases, J lost 1 base, and 4 bases stayed unmatched. Germline CDR1 and CDR2: KGHDR and SFDVKD. CDR3 sequence (DNA): TGTGCCACCAGTGATTCCGCAGGGGGAAGCAATCAGCCCCAGCATTTT. This codes for CATSDSAGGSNQPQHF.

V gene TRBV5-6 combines with J gene TRBJ2-1; 9 bases fit TRBD2. V shed 1 base, J shed 9 bases, and the junction held 5 bases outside the gene matches. Per germline, CDR1 SGHDT and CDR2 YYEEEE. The CDR3 spans 14 residues. Here the CDR3 reads CASSLPSGAGEQFF. The CDR3 nucleotides read TGTGCCAGCAGCTTGCCTAGCGGGGCCGGTGAGCAGTTCTTC.

V gene TRBV5-5 combines with J gene TRBJ2-2; TRBD1 matches 7 bases. In germline, CDR1 is SGHKS, CDR2 YYEKEE (reference sequence). The trim removed 0 bases at V and 1 base at J, leaving 9 bases unmatched. This CDR3 region has 18 residues. The CDR3 bases are TGTGCCAGCAGCTTGGCTGGAAACAGGGGACGGAACACCGGGGAGCTGTTTTTT. It translates to CASSLAGNRGRNTGELFF.

This sequence joins TRBV5-1 and TRBJ2-3; 9 bases are a match to TRBD1. V lost 7 bases, J lost 2 bases, and 8 bases stayed unmatched. There are 15 residues in the CDR3. Germline loops: CDR1 SGHRS, CDR2 YFSETQ. The CDR3 region is CASGLGQGITDTQYF. The CDR3 nucleotides read TGCGCCAGCGGACTGGGACAGGGAATCACAGATACGCAGTATTTT.

The count of this clone is one. V and J are TRBV4-3 and TRBJ2-1; TRBD2 matches at 13 bases. V lost 0 bases to trimming and J lost 10 bases; unmatched junction nucleotides: 3. CDR1 LGHNA and CDR2 YSLEER come from the germline V gene. This CDR3 comprises 15 residues. The CDR3 loop is CASSQELAGGREQFF. CDR3 sequence (DNA): TGCGCCAGCAGCCAAGAACTAGCGGGGGGGCGGGAGCAGTTCTTC.

CDR3 nucleotide sequence: TGTGCCAGCAGTTTATCCCGGAGGGGCACTGAAGCTTTCTTT. This gives the protein CASSLSRRGTEAFF. This sequence joins TRBV27 and TRBJ1-1, with a weak D call TRBD1 (5 bases). The V gene's germline CDR1 is MNHEY and CDR2 SMNVEV (reference sequence). The V end lost 0 bases, the J end lost 4 bases, and 9 bases lay between the germline ends. This CDR3 has 14 amino acids.

V gene TRBV20-1 combines with J gene TRBJ2-3, with D unresolved. Germline lookup yields CDR1 DFQATT and CDR2 SNEGSKA (reference sequence). The CDR3 extends over 13 amino acids. Trimming cost V 3 bases and J 4 bases, with 11 bases left between them. The chain's CDR3 is CSASRLVADTQYF. The DNA of the CDR3 is TGCAGTGCTAGTAGGCTAGTGGCAGATACGCAGTATTTT.

The gene calls are TRBV29-1 and TRBJ1-1; perhaps TRBD1 as D (5 bases). The V gene lost 4 bases and the J gene lost 5 bases, with 11 bases spanning the gap. CDR1 and CDR2 (germline): SQVTM, ANQGSEA. The CDR3 totals 12 residues. The CDR3 region is CSVATRGTEAFF. CDR3 DNA: TGCAGCGTTGCCACCCGGGGGACTGAAGCTTTCTTT.

This chain connects TRBV20-1 to TRBJ1-6; D might be TRBD1 (5 bases). Trimming left V 3 bases short and J 0 bases short, with 12 bases between. The CDR3 is made up of 16 amino acids. Germline V CDR1 and CDR2: DFQATT, SNEGSKA (reference sequence). The CDR3 reads CSASQGGSSYNSPLHF. CDR3 nucleotides: TGCAGTGCTAGTCAGGGCGGAAGCTCCTATAATTCACCCCTCCACTTT.

Note on this clone: This CDR3 is also generated by other DNA sequences in the sample. CDR3 amino acids: CSVELRDNEQFF. DNA of the CDR3: TGCAGCGTTGAACTCCGGGACAATGAGCAGTTCTTC. This rearrangement joins TRBV29-1 to TRBJ2-1; no definite D call. Trimming removed 2 bases at V and 5 bases at J, with 7 bases between. The CDR3 loop spans 12 amino acids. The germline gives CDR1 SQVTM, CDR2 ANQGSEA.

The genes are TRBV9 and TRBJ1-3; 7 positions match TRBD1. In germline, CDR1 is SGDLS, CDR2 YYNGEE. The CDR3 runs to 15 residues. V was pared by 4 bases and J by 4 bases, with 8 bases of the junction left unmatched. The CDR3 nucleotides read TGTGCCAGCAGCCTAGGGGGCGCCGAGGGAAACACCATATATTTT. Its protein is CASSLGGAEGNTIYF.

The V gene is TRBV2, the J gene TRBJ2-5, with 10 bases fitting TRBD2. The CDR3 length is 16 residues. The trim removed 6 bases at V and 2 bases at J, leaving 9 bases unmatched. From germline, CDR1 is SNHLY and CDR2 FYNNEI. Here the CDR3 DNA reads TGTGCCAGCAGATCCCCCCCACTAGCGGGGCAAGAGACCCAGTACTTC. Protein: CASRSPPLAGQETQYF.

V usage is TRBV4-1 and J usage is TRBJ1-3; D is possibly TRBD1 (6 bases). The CDR3 totals 16 residues. V lost 2 bases, J lost 0 bases, and 11 bases lay in between. Germline V lookup: CDR1 MGHRA, CDR2 YSYEKL. CDR3 bases: TGCGCCAGCAGCCAACCCGGACAGAGCTCTGGAAACACCATATATTTT. Protein sequence: CASSQPGQSSGNTIYF.

The chain couples TRBV18 to TRBJ1-1, with TRBD1 as a possible D gene (5 bases). This CDR3 is built from 15 residues. Germline V gene sequence: CDR1 KGHSH, CDR2 LQKENI. Trimming took 4 bases from V and 3 from J, leaving 15 bases between them. CDR3 region: CASSLTVSRDTEAFF. For the CDR3, the DNA is TGTGCCAGCTCACTGACAGTCTCAAGGGACACTGAAGCTTTCTTT.

The gene calls are TRBV10-1 and TRBJ2-2, with D possibly matching TRBD1 (6 bases). V was shortened by 6 bases and J by 5 bases, with 13 bases between the two germline ends. CDR3 length: 14 residues. Germline values: CDR1 WNHNN, CDR2 SYGVQD (reference sequence). The CDR3 DNA follows: TGCGCCAGCAGGAAGGACAGTGGGACCGGGGAGCTGTTTTTT. It codes for CASRKDSGTGELFF.